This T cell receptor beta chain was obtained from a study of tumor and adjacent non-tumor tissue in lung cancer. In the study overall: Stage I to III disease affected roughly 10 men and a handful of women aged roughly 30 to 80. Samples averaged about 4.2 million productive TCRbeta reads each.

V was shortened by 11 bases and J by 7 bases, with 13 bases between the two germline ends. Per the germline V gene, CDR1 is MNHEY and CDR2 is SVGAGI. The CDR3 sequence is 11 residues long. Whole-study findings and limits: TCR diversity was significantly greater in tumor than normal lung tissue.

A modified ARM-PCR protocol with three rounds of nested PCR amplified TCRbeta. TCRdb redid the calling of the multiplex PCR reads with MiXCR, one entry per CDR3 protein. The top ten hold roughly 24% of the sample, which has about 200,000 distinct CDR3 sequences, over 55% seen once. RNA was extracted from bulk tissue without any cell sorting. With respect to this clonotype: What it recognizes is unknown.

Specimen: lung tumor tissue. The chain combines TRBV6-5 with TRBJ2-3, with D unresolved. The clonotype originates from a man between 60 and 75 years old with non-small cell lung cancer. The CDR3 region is CAGHHQNTQYF. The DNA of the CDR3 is TGTGCCGGCCATCACCAAAATACGCAGTATTTT.